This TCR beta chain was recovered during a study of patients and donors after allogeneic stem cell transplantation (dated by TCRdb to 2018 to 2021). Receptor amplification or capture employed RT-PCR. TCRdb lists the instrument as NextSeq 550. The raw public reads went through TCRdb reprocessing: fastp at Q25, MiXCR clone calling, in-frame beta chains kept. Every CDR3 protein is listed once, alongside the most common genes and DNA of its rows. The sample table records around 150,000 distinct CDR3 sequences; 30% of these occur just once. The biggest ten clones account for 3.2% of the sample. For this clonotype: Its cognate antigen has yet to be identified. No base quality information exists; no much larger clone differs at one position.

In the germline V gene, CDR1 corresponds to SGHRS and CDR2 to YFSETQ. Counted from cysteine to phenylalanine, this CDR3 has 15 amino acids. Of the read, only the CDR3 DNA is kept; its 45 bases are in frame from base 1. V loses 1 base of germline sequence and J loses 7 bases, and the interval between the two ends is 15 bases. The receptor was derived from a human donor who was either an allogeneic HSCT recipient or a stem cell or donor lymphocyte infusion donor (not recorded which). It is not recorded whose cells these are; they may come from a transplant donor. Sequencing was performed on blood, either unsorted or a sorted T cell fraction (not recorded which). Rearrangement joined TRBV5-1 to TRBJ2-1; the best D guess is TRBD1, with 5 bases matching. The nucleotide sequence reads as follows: TGCGCCAGCAGCTTGTTTGCGGCGAAGGGGAATGAGCAGTTCTTC. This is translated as CASSLFAAKGNEQFF.